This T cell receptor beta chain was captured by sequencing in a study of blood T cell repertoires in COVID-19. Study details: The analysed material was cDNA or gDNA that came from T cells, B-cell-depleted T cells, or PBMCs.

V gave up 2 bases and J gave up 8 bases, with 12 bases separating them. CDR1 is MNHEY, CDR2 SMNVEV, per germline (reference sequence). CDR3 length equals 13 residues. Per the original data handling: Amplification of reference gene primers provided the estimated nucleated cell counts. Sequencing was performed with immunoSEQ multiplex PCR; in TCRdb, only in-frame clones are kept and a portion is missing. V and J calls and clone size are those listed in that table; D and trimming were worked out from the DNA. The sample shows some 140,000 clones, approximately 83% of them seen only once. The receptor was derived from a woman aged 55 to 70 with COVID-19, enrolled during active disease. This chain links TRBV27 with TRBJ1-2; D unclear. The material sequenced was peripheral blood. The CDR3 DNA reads TGTGCCAGCAGTTTAGTGGGCGGGGAGGGCTACACCTTC. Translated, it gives CASSLVGGEGYTF.